This is a list of T cell receptor beta chains from one sample in a study of technical replicates of blood from several donors. The method was immunoSEQ multiplex PCR; TCRdb's version includes in-frame clones alone and lacks a portion of them. Among over 55,000 clones listed, about 88% were seen once. Sequencing used PBMCs. These TCRs come from a human donor in good health. Some clones in this sample may be carry-over from other donors' samples. Each CDR3 is given with its conserved first and last residue. D genes are given only for firm matches. Size tells how often a clone was seen (once, few, many) or the class of an expanded clone, and some rows leave it out.

TRBV25-1	TRBD2	once	TRBJ2-5	CASSDSGTRAETQYF	TGTGCCAGCAGTGATTCCGGGACTAGGGCAGAGACCCAGTACTTC
TRBV10-3	NA	NA	TRBJ2-6	CAIKARGSGANVLTF	TGTGCCATCAAGGCCAGGGGCTCTGGGGCCAACGTCCTGACTTTC
TRBV25-1	NA	NA	TRBJ2-7	CASSGTVIYEQYF	TGTGCCAGCAGTGGGACTGTAATCTACGAGCAGTACTTC
TRBV9	NA	NA	TRBJ2-5	CASSREGRGQETQYF	TGTGCCAGCAGCCGAGAAGGCAGGGGTCAAGAGACCCAGTACTTC
TRBV5-4	NA	NA	TRBJ1-2	CASTAAAGFNYGYTF	TGTGCCAGCACCGCGGCTGCGGGTTTTAACTATGGCTACACCTTC
TRBV10-3	NA	NA	TRBJ2-7	CAISESDSYEQYF	TGTGCCATCAGTGAGTCCGACAGTTACGAGCAGTACTTC
TRBV7-9	TRBD1	NA	TRBJ1-3	CASSPLGQGSGNTIYF	TGTGCCAGCAGCCCCCTGGGACAGGGATCTGGAAACACCATATATTTT
TRBV7-8	NA	NA	TRBJ1-1	CASSFRDGTEAFF	TGTGCCAGCAGCTTCAGGGATGGGACTGAAGCTTTCTTT
TRBV5-1	NA	NA	TRBJ1-6	CASGYRETNSPLHF	TGCGCCAGCGGTTACAGGGAGACGAATTCACCCCTCCACTTT
TRBV9	TRBD2	NA	TRBJ2-1	CASSSRTSATSYNEQFF	TGTGCCAGCAGCTCAAGGACTAGCGCTACCTCCTACAATGAGCAGTTCTTC
TRBV4-1	TRBD2	NA	TRBJ2-5	CASSKSSGGIETQYF	TGCGCCAGCAGCAAAAGTTCGGGAGGCATCGAGACCCAGTACTTC
TRBV7-9	NA	NA	TRBJ1-3	CASSLSGQISGNTIYF	TGTGCCAGCAGCTTATCAGGACAGATCTCTGGAAACACCATATATTTT
TRBV5-1	NA	few	TRBJ2-3	CASTIKPDTQYF	TGCGCCAGCACCATTAAGCCAGATACGCAGTATTTT
TRBV2	NA	NA	TRBJ2-6	CASTGRGGANVLTF	TGTGCCAGCACCGGGCGGGGTGGGGCCAACGTCCTGACTTTC
TRBV7-9	NA	NA	TRBJ1-2	CASSQARAGFGYTF	TGTGCCAGCAGCCAAGCCAGAGCGGGGTTTGGCTACACCTTC
TRBV6-6	TRBD1	NA	TRBJ2-5	CASSLDRGLETQYF	TGTGCCAGCAGCCTCGACAGGGGCCTCGAGACCCAGTACTTC
TRBV5-1	NA	NA	TRBJ1-2	CASSLGSGRGANYGYTF	TGCGCCAGCAGCTTGGGGAGCGGCAGAGGAGCTAACTATGGCTACACCTTC
TRBV5-1	TRBD2	NA	TRBJ2-1	CASSFPPAGGINNEQFF	TGCGCCAGCAGCTTTCCCCCTGCGGGAGGGATTAATAATGAGCAGTTCTTC
TRBV7-2	TRBD2	NA	TRBJ2-3	CASSLEAGGGTNTQYF	TGTGCCAGCAGCCTCGAAGCGGGAGGGGGCACGAATACGCAGTATTTT
TRBV7-6	TRBD2	NA	TRBJ2-3	CASSTGTSGTDTQYF	TGTGCCAGCAGCACTGGGACTAGCGGCACAGATACGCAGTATTTT
TRBV16	TRBD1	NA	TRBJ2-7	CASSSGQGEQYF	TGTGCCAGCAGCTCTGGACAGGGCGAGCAGTACTTC
TRBV12-2	NA	NA	TRBJ1-1	CALGRGARTEAFF	TGTGCCCTCGGACGGGGGGCGCGGACTGAAGCTTTCTTT
TRBV21-1	NA	NA	TRBJ1-1	CASSKGPENTEAFF	TGTGCCAGCAGCAAAGGGCCAGAGAACACTGAAGCTTTCTTT
TRBV4-1	NA	NA	TRBJ1-1	CASSLGRVGTEAFF	TGCGCCAGCAGCCTCGGCAGGGTGGGAACTGAAGCTTTCTTT
TRBV4-1	NA	NA	TRBJ2-7	CASSQVSLVSSYEQYF	TGCGCCAGCAGCCAAGTCTCATTGGTTAGCTCCTACGAGCAGTACTTC
TRBV6-5	NA	NA	TRBJ2-2	CASSYRRVANTGELFF	TGTGCCAGCAGTTACAGGAGGGTCGCGAACACCGGGGAGCTGTTTTTT
TRBV5-1	TRBD2	NA	TRBJ2-5	CASSLSGRGETQYF	TGCGCCAGCAGCTTGTCAGGGAGGGGAGAGACCCAGTACTTC
TRBV4-1	NA	NA	TRBJ1-5	CASSQEGGNSNQPQHF	TGCGCCAGCAGCCAAGAGGGAGGAAATAGCAATCAGCCCCAGCATTTT
TRBV19	TRBD1	NA	TRBJ1-2	CASSPDQDRGYYGYTF	TGTGCCAGTAGTCCAGATCAGGACAGGGGGTACTATGGCTACACCTTC
TRBV4-2	TRBD1	once	TRBJ2-5	CASSQGRGHGQETQYF	TGTGCCAGCAGCCAAGGCAGGGGGCATGGTCAAGAGACCCAGTACTTC
TRBV5-1	TRBD2	NA	TRBJ2-1	CASSLAGTNEQFF	TGCGCCAGCAGCTTAGCGGGAACCAATGAGCAGTTCTTC
TRBV9	TRBD2	NA	TRBJ2-2	CASSVERGGEYTGELFF	TGTGCCAGCAGCGTAGAGCGGGGGGGCGAGTACACCGGGGAGCTGTTTTTT
TRBV5-1	TRBD2	NA	TRBJ2-3	CASSSALASGMTDTQYF	TGCGCCAGCAGCTCCGCTTTGGCTAGCGGGATGACAGATACGCAGTATTTT
TRBV30	NA	NA	TRBJ2-1	CAWSVIPAAEQFF	TGTGCCTGGAGTGTTATACCAGCGGCTGAGCAGTTCTTC
TRBV20-1	TRBD2	once	TRBJ2-5	CSATGGETQYF	TGCAGTGCTACCGGGGGGGAGACCCAGTACTTC
TRBV5-1	NA	NA	TRBJ1-1	CASSLGGSEKAFF	TGCGCCAGCAGCTTGGGAGGTAGCGAAAAAGCTTTCTTT
TRBV9	TRBD1	NA	TRBJ1-5	CASSPGTGGRLNQPQHF	TGTGCCAGCAGCCCGGGGACAGGGGGGAGATTAAATCAGCCCCAGCATTTT
TRBV6-4	NA	NA	TRBJ2-1	CASSAVLNYNEQFF	TGTGCCAGCAGTGCCGTCCTTAACTACAATGAGCAGTTCTTC
TRBV29-1	TRBD1	NA	TRBJ2-4	CSVRGQLAKNIQYF	TGCAGCGTCCGGGGACAGCTAGCCAAAAACATTCAGTACTTC
TRBV6-5	TRBD1	NA	TRBJ2-7	CASSTGGQGAYEQYF	TGTGCCAGCAGTACGGGTGGGCAGGGGGCCTACGAGCAGTACTTC
TRBV18	TRBD2	NA	TRBJ2-1	CASSPGAAGGRWDEQFF	TGTGCCAGCTCACCAGGCGCGGCGGGGGGCCGGTGGGATGAGCAGTTCTTC
TRBV27	TRBD2	few	TRBJ2-7	CASRHPGLAYEQYF	TGTGCCAGCAGACACCCGGGACTAGCCTACGAGCAGTACTTC
TRBV7-6	TRBD1	NA	TRBJ2-2	CASSMGQGARVNTGELFF	TGTGCCAGCAGCATGGGACAGGGGGCTAGGGTGAACACCGGGGAGCTGTTTTTT
TRBV6-1	NA	NA	TRBJ2-7	CASSEGGVRSYEQYF	TGTGCCAGCAGTGAGGGGGGAGTCCGTTCCTACGAGCAGTACTTC
TRBV7-8	NA	NA	TRBJ2-3	CASSRPTLAAGADTQYF	TGTGCCAGCAGCCGACCGACCTTAGCGGCGGGCGCAGATACGCAGTATTTT
TRBV7-9	NA	NA	TRBJ1-2	CASSLALGSYGYTF	TGTGCCAGCAGCTTAGCGCTGGGCAGCTATGGCTACACCTTC
TRBV6-5	TRBD1	NA	TRBJ1-2	CASSRTRQGGGGYTF	TGTGCCAGCAGTCGAACCCGACAGGGTGGGGGCGGCTACACCTTC
TRBV11-3	NA	NA	TRBJ1-1	CASSRGGDTEAFF	TGTGCCAGCAGCCGGGGGGGGGACACTGAAGCTTTCTTT
TRBV30	NA	NA	TRBJ2-2	CAWNGSPTGELFF	TGTGCCTGGAACGGGAGCCCCACCGGGGAGCTGTTTTTT
TRBV7-2	NA	NA	TRBJ2-5	CASSFIETQYF	TGTGCCAGCAGCTTTATAGAGACCCAGTACTTC
TRBV7-9	NA	NA	TRBJ2-2	CASSHLSLGNTGELFF	TGTGCCAGCAGTCATCTTTCCCTAGGGAACACCGGGGAGCTGTTTTTT
TRBV4-1	TRBD1	NA	TRBJ1-1	CASSLWDRDTEAFF	TGCGCCAGCAGCCTCTGGGACAGGGACACTGAAGCTTTCTTT
TRBV27	NA	NA	TRBJ1-1	CASSSNSNTEAFF	TGTGCCAGCAGTTCCAACAGCAACACTGAAGCTTTCTTT
TRBV15	TRBD2	NA	TRBJ2-1	CATSRGPGTSGSPYNEQFF	TGTGCCACCAGCAGGGGTCCCGGGACTAGCGGGAGCCCCTACAATGAGCAGTTCTTC
TRBV2	NA	once	TRBJ1-4	CASSENPGLGEKLFF	TGTGCCAGCAGTGAAAATCCGGGGTTGGGTGAAAAACTGTTTTTT
TRBV7-8	TRBD2	NA	TRBJ2-7	CASSLARTSGKGAYF	TGTGCCAGCAGCTTAGCCCGGACTAGCGGGAAGGGGGCTTACTTC
TRBV18	NA	NA	TRBJ1-2	CASSTGGLGYGYTF	TGTGCCAGCTCAACGGGAGGCTTGGGCTATGGCTACACCTTC
TRBV29-1	NA	NA	TRBJ2-5	CSAARAGETQYF	TGCAGCGCCGCCCGAGCGGGAGAGACCCAGTACTTC
TRBV19	NA	NA	TRBJ1-1	CASRGGATEAFF	TGTGCCAGTAGGGGGGGTGCGACTGAAGCTTTCTTT
TRBV2	NA	NA	TRBJ1-3	CASSQGQYGNTIYF	TGTGCCAGCAGCCAAGGACAGTACGGAAACACCATATATTTT